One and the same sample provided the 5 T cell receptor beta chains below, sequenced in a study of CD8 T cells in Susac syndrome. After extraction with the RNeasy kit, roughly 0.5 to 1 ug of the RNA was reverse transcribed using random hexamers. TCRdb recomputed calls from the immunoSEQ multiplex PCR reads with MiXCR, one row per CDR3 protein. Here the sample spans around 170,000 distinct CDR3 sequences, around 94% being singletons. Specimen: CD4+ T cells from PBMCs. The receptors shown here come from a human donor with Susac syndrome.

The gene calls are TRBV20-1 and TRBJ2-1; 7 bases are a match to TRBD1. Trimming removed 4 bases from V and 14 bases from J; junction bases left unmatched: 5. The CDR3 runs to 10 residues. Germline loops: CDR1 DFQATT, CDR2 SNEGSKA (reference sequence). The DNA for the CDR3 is TGCAGTGCTACTGGACAGGCGGAGTTCTTC. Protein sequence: CSATGQAEFF.

The CDR3 reads CASSQEGSNQPQHF. The CDR3 DNA reads TGTGCCAGCAGCCAAGAAGGGAGCAATCAGCCCCAGCATTTT. The genes are TRBV4-2 and TRBJ1-5, with D uncertain. CDR1 LGHNA and CDR2 YNFKEQ come from the germline V gene. V lost 0 bases and J 1 base, leaving 4 bases between the germline ends. CDR3 length: 14 residues.

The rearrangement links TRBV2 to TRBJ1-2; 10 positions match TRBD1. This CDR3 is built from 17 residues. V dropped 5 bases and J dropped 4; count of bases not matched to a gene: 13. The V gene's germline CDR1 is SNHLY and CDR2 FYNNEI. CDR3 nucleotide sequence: TGTGCCAGCAGTTATCCCCCGGGACAGGGGATGGGCTATGGCTACACCTTC. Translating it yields CASSYPPGQGMGYGYTF.

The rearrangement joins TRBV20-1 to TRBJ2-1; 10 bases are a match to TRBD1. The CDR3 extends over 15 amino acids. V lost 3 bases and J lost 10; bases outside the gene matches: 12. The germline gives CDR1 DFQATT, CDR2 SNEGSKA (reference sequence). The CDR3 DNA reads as TGCAGTGCTAGGGAGGGGACAGGGGAGGTGGGCGAGCAGTTCTTC. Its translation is CSAREGTGEVGEQFF.

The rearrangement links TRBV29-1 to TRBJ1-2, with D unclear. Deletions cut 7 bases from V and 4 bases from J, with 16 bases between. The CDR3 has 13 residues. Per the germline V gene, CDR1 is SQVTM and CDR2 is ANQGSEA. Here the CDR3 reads CSATREALYGYTF. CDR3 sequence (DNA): TGCAGCGCAACGCGGGAGGCCCTCTATGGCTACACCTTC.